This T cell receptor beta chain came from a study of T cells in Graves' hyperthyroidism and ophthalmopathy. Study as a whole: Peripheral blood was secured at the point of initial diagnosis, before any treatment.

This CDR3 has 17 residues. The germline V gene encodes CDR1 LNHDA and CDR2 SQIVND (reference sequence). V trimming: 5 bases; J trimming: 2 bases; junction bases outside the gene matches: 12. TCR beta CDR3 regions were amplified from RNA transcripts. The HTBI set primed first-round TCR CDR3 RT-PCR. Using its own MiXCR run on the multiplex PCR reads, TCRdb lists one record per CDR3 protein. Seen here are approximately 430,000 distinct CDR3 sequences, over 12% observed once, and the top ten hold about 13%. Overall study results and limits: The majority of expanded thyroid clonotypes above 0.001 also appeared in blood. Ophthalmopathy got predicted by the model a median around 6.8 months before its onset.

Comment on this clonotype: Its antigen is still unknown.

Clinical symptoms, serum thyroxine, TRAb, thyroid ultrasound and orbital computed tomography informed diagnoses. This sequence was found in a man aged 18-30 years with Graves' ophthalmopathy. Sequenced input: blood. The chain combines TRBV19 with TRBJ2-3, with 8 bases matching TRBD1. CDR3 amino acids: CASSARGPKLNTDTQYF. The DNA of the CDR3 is TGTGCCAGTAGTGCCAGGGGGCCTAAGCTGAACACAGATACGCAGTATTTT.